The 12 T cell receptor beta chains below all came from one sample that was sequenced in a study of cytomegalovirus exposure and HLA in healthy donors. 13 Jbeta primers and 60 Vbeta primers were used for the PCR. The protocol was immunoSEQ multiplex PCR, while the TCRdb copy is restricted to in-frame clones and leaves out a portion. Of under 70,000 clones detected, around 70% appear once; the ten largest clones hold approximately 20%. Sequencing used PBMCs. The receptors shown here come from a woman aged 55-75 years in good health and CMV-seropositive.

V gene TRBV29-1 combines with J gene TRBJ1-1, with 9 bases matching TRBD1. Germline V lookup: CDR1 SQVTM, CDR2 ANQGSEA. The CDR3 runs to 14 residues. V lost 3 bases and J lost 4; bases outside the gene matches: 6. The chain's CDR3 is CSVEADRGGTEAFF. DNA for the CDR3: TGCAGCGTTGAGGCTGACAGGGGGGGCACTGAAGCTTTCTTT.

This clone showed up just once. The J gene is TRBJ1-1, the V gene TRBV2; weak D call: TRBD1 (6 bases). This CDR3 has 13 residues. V gave up 7 bases and J gave up 1 base, with 10 bases separating them. Looked up from germline, CDR1 is SNHLY and CDR2 is FYNNEI. Here the CDR3 DNA reads TGTGCCAGCACACAGGGATCGAACACTGAAGCTTTCTTT. Translating gives CASTQGSNTEAFF. Full variable domain (remainder filled in from reference TRBV2 and TRBJ1-1): EPEVTQTPSHQVTQMGQEVILRCVPISNHLYFYWYRQILGQKVEFLVSFYNNEISEKSEIFDDQFSVERPDGSNFTLKIRSTKLEDSAMYFCASTQGSNTEAFFGQGTRLTVV.

This clone was seen once. This chain joins TRBV5-6 and TRBJ2-2; 9 positions agree with TRBD1. The CDR3 is made up of 14 amino acids. Germline loops: CDR1 SGHDT, CDR2 YYEEEE. V trimming: 6 bases; J trimming: 6 bases; junction bases outside the gene matches: 6. CDR3 coding DNA: TGTGCCAGCACCCGGGACAGGGCGCCCGGGGAGCTGTTTTTT. As protein: CASTRDRAPGELFF.

This chain joins TRBV4-1 and TRBJ2-6; D remains unclear. The CDR3 extends over 12 amino acids. Germline V gene lookup returns CDR1 MGHRA and CDR2 YSYEKL. Trimming left V 3 bases short and J 12 bases short, with 9 bases between. In nucleotides, the CDR3 is TGCGCCAGCAGCCAGTCCGGCGGCGTCCTGACTTTC. Translating gives CASSQSGGVLTF.

The table lists this clone with a few counts. V gene TRBV4-1 combines with J gene TRBJ2-1, with TRBD2 matching over 10 bases. Germline loops: CDR1 MGHRA, CDR2 YSYEKL. With V trimmed by 2 bases and J by 2 bases, 6 bases remained unmatched. The length of the CDR3 is 17 residues. The DNA for the CDR3 is TGCGCCAGCAGCCAACATCCGGGGACTAGCGCCTACAATGAGCAGTTCTTC. Translated, it gives CASSQHPGTSAYNEQFF.

The gene calls are TRBV7-9 and TRBJ2-3; D is ambiguous. Trimming shortened V by 4 bases and J by 4 bases, and 21 bases separated the two germline ends. In germline, CDR1 is SEHNR, CDR2 FQNEAQ (reference sequence). This CDR3 comprises 17 residues. The DNA for the CDR3 is TGTGCCAGCAGCTCCCTTACTTCCCCCTACGGAGCAGATACGCAGTATTTT. This gives the protein CASSSLTSPYGADTQYF.

This chain's CDR3 is CASSSPAGGRTGELFF. The CDR3 DNA is TGTGCCAGCAGCTCCCCGGCAGGGGGCCGCACCGGGGAGCTGTTTTTT. The chain carries TRBV5-4 and TRBJ2-2; 8 bases agree with TRBD1. The germline V gene has CDR1 SGHNT and CDR2 YYREEE (reference sequence). V shed 3 bases, J shed 4 bases, and the junction held 8 bases outside the gene matches. The CDR3 loop spans 16 amino acids.

The CDR3 DNA sequence: TGTGCCAGCAGCCACGGGACAGGGGTCTACAATGAGCAGTTCTTC. Encoded protein: CASSHGTGVYNEQFF. This chain joins TRBV11-3 and TRBJ2-1; 10 nucleotides line up with TRBD1. This CDR3 comprises 15 residues. With 5 bases clipped from V and 3 bases from J, the junction kept 4 bases outside the gene matches. Looked up from germline, CDR1 is SGHNT and CDR2 is YENEEA.

In DNA form, the CDR3 reads TGCGCCAGCAGCTGGGGACAGGGGGGAACTAATGAAAAACTGTTTTTT. This translates into CASSWGQGGTNEKLFF. This chain connects TRBV5-1 to TRBJ1-4, with TRBD1 matching 11 bases. Germline CDR1 is SGHRS and CDR2 is YFSETQ. V was pared by 3 bases and J by 1 base, with 2 bases of the junction left unmatched. CDR3 length: 16 amino acids.

The chain's CDR3 is CASSLVADLSDTQYF. The CDR3 region has the DNA TGTGCCAGCAGCTTAGTTGCGGACTTATCGGATACGCAGTATTTT. The chain is built from TRBV7-9 and TRBJ2-3; perhaps TRBD2 as D (5 bases). The CDR3 has 15 residues. V lost 1 base and J 6 bases, leaving 14 bases between the germline ends. Germline V gene data show CDR1 as SEHNR and CDR2 as FQNEAQ (reference sequence).

This clone was counted only a few times. The chain couples TRBV9 to TRBJ1-6; 8 bases align to TRBD1. The CDR3 is 18 residues long. Looked up from germline, CDR1 is SGDLS and CDR2 is YYNGEE. V was clipped by 3 bases and J by 6 bases; unmatched bases: 14. The CDR3 reads CASSARGELGQGNSPLHF. The CDR3 DNA is TGTGCCAGCAGCGCCCGGGGGGAACTAGGACAGGGTAATTCACCCCTCCACTTT.

This chain links TRBV7-2 with TRBJ2-5; 8 nucleotides agree with TRBD2. CDR3 length: 15 amino acids. V lost 3 bases and J lost 4; bases outside the gene matches: 7. In germline, CDR1 is SGHTA, CDR2 FQGNSA. CDR3 sequence: CASSFRGGPRETQYF. The CDR3 nucleotides are TGTGCCAGCAGCTTCCGCGGGGGGCCTCGAGAGACCCAGTACTTC. The variable domain in full, with the rest retrieved from reference TRBV7-2 and TRBJ2-5, is GAGVSQSPSNKVTEKGKDVELRCDPISGHTALYWYRQSLGQGLEFLIYFQGNSAPDKSGLPSDRFSAERTGGSVSTLTIQRTQQEDSAVYLCASSFRGGPRETQYFGPGTRLLVL.